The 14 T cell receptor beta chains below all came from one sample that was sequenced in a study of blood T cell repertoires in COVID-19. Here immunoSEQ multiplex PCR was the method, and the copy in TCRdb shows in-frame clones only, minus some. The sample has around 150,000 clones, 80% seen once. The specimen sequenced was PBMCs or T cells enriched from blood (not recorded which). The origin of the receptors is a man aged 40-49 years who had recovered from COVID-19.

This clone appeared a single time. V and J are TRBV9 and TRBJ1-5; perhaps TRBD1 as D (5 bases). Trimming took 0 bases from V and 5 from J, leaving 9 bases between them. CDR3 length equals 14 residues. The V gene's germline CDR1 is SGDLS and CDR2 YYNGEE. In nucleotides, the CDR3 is TGTGCCAGCAGCGTAGATTGGGGGGATCAGCCCCAGCATTTT. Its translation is CASSVDWGDQPQHF. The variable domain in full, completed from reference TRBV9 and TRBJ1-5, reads DSGVTQTPKHLITATGQRVTLRCSPRSGDLSVYWYQQSLDQGLQFLIQYYNGEERAKGNILERFSAQQFPDLHSELNLSSLELGDSALYFCASSVDWGDQPQHFGDGTRLSIL.

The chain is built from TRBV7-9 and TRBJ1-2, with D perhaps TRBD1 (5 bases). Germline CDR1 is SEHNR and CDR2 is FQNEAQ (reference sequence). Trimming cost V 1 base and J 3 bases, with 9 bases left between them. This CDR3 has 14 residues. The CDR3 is CASSLDRLDYGYTF. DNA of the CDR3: TGTGCCAGCAGCTTAGACAGGTTGGACTATGGCTACACCTTC.

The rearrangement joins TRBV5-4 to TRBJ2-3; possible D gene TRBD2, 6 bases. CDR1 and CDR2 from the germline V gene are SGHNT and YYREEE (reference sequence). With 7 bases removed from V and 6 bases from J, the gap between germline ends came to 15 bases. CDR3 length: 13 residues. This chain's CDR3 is CASRTAGPDTQYF. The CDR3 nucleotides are TGTGCCAGCCGCACGGCGGGACCGGATACGCAGTATTTT.

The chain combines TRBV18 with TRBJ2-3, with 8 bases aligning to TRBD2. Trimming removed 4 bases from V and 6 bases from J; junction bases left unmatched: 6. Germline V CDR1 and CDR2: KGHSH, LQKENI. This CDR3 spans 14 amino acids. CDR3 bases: TGTGCCAGCTCACAACCCCCGGGGGGGGATACGCAGTATTTT. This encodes CASSQPPGGDTQYF.

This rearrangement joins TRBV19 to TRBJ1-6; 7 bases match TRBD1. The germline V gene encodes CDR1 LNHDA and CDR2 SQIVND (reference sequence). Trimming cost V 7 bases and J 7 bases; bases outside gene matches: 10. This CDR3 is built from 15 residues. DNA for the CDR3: TGTGCCAGTACCGCAAAGAGGGGGCCCAATTCACCCCTCCACTTT. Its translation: CASTAKRGPNSPLHF. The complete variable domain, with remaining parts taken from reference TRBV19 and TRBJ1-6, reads DGGITQSPKYLFRKEGQNVTLSCEQNLNHDAMYWYRQDPGQGLRLIYYSQIVNDFQKGDIAEGYSVSREKKESFPLTVTSAQKNPTAFYLCASTAKRGPNSPLHFGNGTRLTVT.

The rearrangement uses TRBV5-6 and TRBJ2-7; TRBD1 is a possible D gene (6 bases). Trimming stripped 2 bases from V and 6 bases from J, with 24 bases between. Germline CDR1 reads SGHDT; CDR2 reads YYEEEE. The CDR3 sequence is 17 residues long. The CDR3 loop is CASSFIDIGQSLGEQYV. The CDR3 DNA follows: TGTGCCAGCAGCTTTATCGATATCGGACAGTCACTCGGCGAGCAGTACGTC.

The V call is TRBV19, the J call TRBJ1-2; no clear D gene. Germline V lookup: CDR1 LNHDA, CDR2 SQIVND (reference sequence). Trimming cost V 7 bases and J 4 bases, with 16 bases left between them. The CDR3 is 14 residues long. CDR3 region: CASTGSNEFYGYTF. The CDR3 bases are TGTGCCAGTACCGGGTCTAACGAATTCTATGGCTACACCTTC.

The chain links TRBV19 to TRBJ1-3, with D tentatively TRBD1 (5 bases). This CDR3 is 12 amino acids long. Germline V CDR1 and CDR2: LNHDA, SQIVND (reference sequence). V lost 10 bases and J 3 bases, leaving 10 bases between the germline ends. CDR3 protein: CATQGYGNTIYF. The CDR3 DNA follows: TGTGCCACCCAGGGTTATGGAAACACCATATATTTT.

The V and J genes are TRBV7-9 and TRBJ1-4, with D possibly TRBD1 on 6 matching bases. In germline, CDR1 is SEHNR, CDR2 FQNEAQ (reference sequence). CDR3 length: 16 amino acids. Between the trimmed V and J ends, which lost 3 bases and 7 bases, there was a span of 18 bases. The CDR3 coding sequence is TGTGCCAGCAGCTTTGGGGGCCTAACAGCGCTTGAAAAACTGTTTTTT. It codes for CASSFGGLTALEKLFF.

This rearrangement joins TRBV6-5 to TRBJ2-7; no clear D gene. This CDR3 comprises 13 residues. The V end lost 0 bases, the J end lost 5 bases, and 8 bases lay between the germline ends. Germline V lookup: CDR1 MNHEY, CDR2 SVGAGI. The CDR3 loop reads CASSYSGYNEQYF. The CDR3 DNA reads TGTGCCAGCAGTTACTCGGGCTACAACGAGCAGTACTTC.

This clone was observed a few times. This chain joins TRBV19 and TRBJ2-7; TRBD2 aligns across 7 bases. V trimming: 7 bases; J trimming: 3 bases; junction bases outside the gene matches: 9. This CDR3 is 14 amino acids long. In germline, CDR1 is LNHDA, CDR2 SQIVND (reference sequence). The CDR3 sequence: CASKAGPGGYEQYF. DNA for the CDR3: TGTGCCAGTAAGGCGGGTCCGGGAGGCTACGAGCAGTACTTC. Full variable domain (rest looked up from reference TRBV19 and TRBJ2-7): DGGITQSPKYLFRKEGQNVTLSCEQNLNHDAMYWYRQDPGQGLRLIYYSQIVNDFQKGDIAEGYSVSREKKESFPLTVTSAQKNPTAFYLCASKAGPGGYEQYFGPGTRLTVT.

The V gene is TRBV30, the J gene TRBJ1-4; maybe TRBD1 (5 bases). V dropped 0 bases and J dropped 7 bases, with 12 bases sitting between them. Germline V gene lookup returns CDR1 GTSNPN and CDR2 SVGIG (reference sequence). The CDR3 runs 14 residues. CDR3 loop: CAWSVLEDSEKLFF. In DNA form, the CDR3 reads TGTGCCTGGAGTGTACTTGAAGACAGTGAAAAACTGTTTTTT.

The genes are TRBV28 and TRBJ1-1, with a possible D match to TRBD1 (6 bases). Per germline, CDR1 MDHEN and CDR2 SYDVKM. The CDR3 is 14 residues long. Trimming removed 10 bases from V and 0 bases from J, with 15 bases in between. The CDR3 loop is CATTGRVVNTEAFF. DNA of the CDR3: TGTGCCACCACAGGGAGGGTGGTGAACACTGAAGCTTTCTTT.

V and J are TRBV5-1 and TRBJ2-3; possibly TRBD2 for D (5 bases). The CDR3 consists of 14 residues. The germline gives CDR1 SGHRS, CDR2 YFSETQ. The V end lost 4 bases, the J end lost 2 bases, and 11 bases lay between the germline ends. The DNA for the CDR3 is TGCGCCAGCAGCGGCGGGCAAAACACAGATACGCAGTATTTT. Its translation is CASSGGQNTDTQYF.